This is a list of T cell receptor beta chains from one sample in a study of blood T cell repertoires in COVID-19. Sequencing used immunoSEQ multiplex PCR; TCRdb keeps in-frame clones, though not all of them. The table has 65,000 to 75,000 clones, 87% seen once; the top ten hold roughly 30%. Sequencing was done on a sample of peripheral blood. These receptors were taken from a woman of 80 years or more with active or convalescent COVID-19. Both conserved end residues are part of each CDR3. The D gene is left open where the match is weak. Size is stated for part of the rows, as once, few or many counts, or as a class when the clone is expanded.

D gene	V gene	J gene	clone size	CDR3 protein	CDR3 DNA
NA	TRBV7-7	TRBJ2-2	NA	CASKAGGSGELFF	TGTGCCAGCAAGGCAGGGGGGTCCGGGGAGCTGTTTTTT
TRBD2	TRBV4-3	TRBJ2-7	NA	CASSPSGRSSYEQYF	TGCGCCAGCAGTCCTAGCGGGAGAAGCTCCTACGAGCAGTACTTC
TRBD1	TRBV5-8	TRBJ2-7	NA	CASRTDRGTAYSYEQYF	TGTGCCAGCAGAACCGACAGGGGGACCGCTTACTCCTACGAGCAGTACTTC
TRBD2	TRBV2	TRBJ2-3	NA	CASLGLAVTDTQYF	TGTGCCAGCCTGGGACTAGCGGTGACAGATACGCAGTATTTT
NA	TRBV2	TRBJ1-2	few	CASLLEGLDYGYTF	TGTGCCAGCCTTCTGGAGGGTCTCGACTATGGCTACACCTTC
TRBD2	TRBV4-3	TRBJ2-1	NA	CASSQVRLAAEQFF	TGCGCCAGCAGCCAAGTTCGACTAGCGGCAGAGCAGTTCTTC
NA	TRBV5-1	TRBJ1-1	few	CASSLVADMNTEAFF	TGCGCCAGCAGCTTGGTTGCAGATATGAACACTGAAGCTTTCTTT
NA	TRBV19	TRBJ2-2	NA	CASRTGFEGGELFF	TGTGCCAGTAGGACGGGGTTTGAAGGCGGGGAGCTGTTTTTT
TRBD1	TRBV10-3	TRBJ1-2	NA	CAILGQGWGFYGYTF	TGTGCCATCCTAGGACAGGGATGGGGCTTCTATGGCTACACCTTC
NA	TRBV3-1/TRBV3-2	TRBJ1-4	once	CASSQDPGLVANEKLFF	TGTGCCAGCAGCCAAGATCCGGGGTTGGTAGCTAATGAAAAACTGTTTTTT
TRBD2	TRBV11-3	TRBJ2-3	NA	CTSAGVPDTQYF	TGTACTTCAGCGGGGGTACCAGATACGCAGTATTTT
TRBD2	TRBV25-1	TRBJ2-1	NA	CASRSAGRDNEQFF	TGTGCCAGCAGATCAGCGGGGAGGGACAATGAGCAGTTCTTC
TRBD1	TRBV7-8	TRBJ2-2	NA	CASSFRDSNTGELFF	TGTGCCAGCAGCTTTAGGGACAGCAACACCGGGGAGCTGTTTTTT
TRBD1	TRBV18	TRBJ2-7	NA	CASSPPKGDSGFHEQYF	TGTGCCAGCTCACCACCGAAAGGGGACAGTGGGTTCCACGAGCAGTACTTC
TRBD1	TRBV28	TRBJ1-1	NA	CASSFRGQRQGRVEAFF	TGTGCCAGCAGTTTTAGGGGACAGAGACAGGGAAGGGTTGAAGCTTTCTTT
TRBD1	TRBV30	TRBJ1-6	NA	CAWSVSRPGGGSPLHF	TGTGCCTGGAGTGTTTCTAGACCAGGGGGCGGTTCACCCCTCCACTTT
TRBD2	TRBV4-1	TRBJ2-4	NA	CASSHDSGGANIQYF	TGCGCCAGCAGCCACGATAGCGGGGGGGCGAACATTCAGTACTTC
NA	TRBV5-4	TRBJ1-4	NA	CASSSRGANEKLFF	TGTGCCAGCAGCTCCAGGGGTGCTAATGAAAAACTGTTTTTT
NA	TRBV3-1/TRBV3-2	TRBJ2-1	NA	CASSQDVLDSQFF	TGTGCCAGCAGCCAAGATGTTTTGGACTCCCAGTTCTTC
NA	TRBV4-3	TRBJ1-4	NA	CASSQVRRAEKLFF	TGCGCCAGCAGCCAAGTACGGCGGGCTGAAAAACTGTTTTTT
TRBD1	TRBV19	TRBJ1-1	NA	CASNHRQGASEAFF	TGTGCCAGTAACCACCGACAGGGGGCATCTGAAGCTTTCTTT
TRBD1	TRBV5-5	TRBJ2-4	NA	CASSFFLGTGFSMDGIQYF	TGTGCCAGCAGCTTTTTTTTAGGGACAGGGTTTTCGATGGACGGCATTCAGTACTTC
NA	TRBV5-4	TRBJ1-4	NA	CASSLASTGSEKLFF	TGTGCCAGCAGCTTGGCCAGCACCGGGAGTGAAAAACTGTTTTTT
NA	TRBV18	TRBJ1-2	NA	CASSPPTRENGYTF	TGTGCCAGCTCACCCCCGACGCGGGAGAATGGCTACACCTTC
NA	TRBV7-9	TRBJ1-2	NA	CASSLAPGRVLDGYTF	TGTGCCAGCAGCTTAGCGCCGGGCAGGGTATTAGATGGCTACACCTTC
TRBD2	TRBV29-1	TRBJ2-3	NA	CSVSSGGLTDTQYF	TGCAGCGTTTCTAGCGGGGGCCTCACAGATACGCAGTATTTT
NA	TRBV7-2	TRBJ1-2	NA	CASSFNNYGYTF	TGTGCCAGCAGCTTTAATAACTATGGCTACACCTTC
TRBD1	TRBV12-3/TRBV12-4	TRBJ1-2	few	CASSQPGGAGYTF	TGTGCCAGCAGTCAGCCAGGGGGCGCTGGCTACACCTTC
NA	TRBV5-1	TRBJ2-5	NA	CASSLPLVGGTQYF	TGCGCCAGCAGCTTGCCCCTAGTTGGTGGGACCCAGTACTTC
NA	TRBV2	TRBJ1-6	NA	CASSLDGIRSYNSPLHF	TGTGCCAGCAGTCTGGACGGGATAAGGTCCTATAATTCACCCCTCCACTTT
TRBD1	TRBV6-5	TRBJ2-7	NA	CASSRTQGATYEQYF	TGTGCCAGCAGCCGGACTCAGGGGGCTACCTACGAGCAGTACTTC
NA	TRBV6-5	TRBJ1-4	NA	CASYLREKLFF	TGTGCCAGCTACCTCCGGGAAAAACTGTTTTTT
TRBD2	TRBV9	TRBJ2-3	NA	CASSVGAGADNTQYF	TGTGCCAGCAGCGTAGGAGCGGGGGCCGATAATACGCAGTATTTT
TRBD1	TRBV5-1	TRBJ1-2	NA	CASSLRQGGQNGYTF	TGCGCCAGCAGCTTGAGACAGGGGGGGCAGAATGGCTACACCTTC
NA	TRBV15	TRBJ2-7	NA	CATSRDVGLEQYF	TGTGCCACCAGCAGAGATGTGGGGCTTGAGCAGTACTTC
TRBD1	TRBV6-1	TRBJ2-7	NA	CASGEGDRTIREQYF	TGTGCCAGCGGTGAAGGGGACAGGACAATTCGCGAGCAGTACTTC
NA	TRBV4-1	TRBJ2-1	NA	CASSQPIGGGAYNEQFF	TGCGCCAGCAGCCAACCCATAGGTGGGGGCGCCTACAATGAGCAGTTCTTC
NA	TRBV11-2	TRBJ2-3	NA	CAAQKERVTDTQYF	TGTGCCGCTCAGAAGGAGCGGGTCACAGATACGCAGTATTTT
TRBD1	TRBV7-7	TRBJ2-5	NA	CASSRAGQGETQYF	TGTGCTAGCAGCCGAGCGGGACAGGGAGAGACCCAGTACTTC
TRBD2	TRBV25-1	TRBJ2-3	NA	CASSDYGGGADTQYF	TGTGCCAGCAGTGATTATGGCGGGGGGGCAGATACGCAGTATTTT
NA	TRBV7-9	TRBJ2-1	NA	CASSLDGGNNEQFF	TGTGCCAGCAGCTTAGACGGCGGTAACAATGAGCAGTTCTTC
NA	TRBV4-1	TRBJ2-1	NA	CASSQGRGSINEQFF	TGCGCCAGCAGCCAAGGAAGAGGTAGCATAAATGAGCAGTTCTTC
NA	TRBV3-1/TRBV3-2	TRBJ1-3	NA	CASSLFGAQGNTIYF	TGTGCCAGCAGCCTATTTGGGGCCCAAGGAAACACCATATATTTT
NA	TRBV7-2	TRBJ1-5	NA	CASSEGGAQHF	TGTGCCAGCAGCGAAGGGGGAGCCCAGCATTTT